Included here is one T cell receptor (beta chain) sequence, with context. What it binds is unknown. J gave up 6 bases and V 9 bases, and 10 bases lay outside the gene matches. Germline V lookup: CDR1 LNHNV, CDR2 YYDKDF (reference sequence). This CDR3 contains 14 residues. This entry comes from a study of post-analysis software for immune sequencing data. Prepared libraries of TCR beta cDNA carried unique molecular identifiers. TCRdb analysed the PCR reads with MiXCR anew, one entry per CDR3 protein. Among hundreds of thousands of distinct CDR3 sequences listed, 55% to 60% were seen once. Points from the study as a whole: Included in a set of roughly five TRBV segments more frequent in patients than controls were TRBV5-6, TRBV5-1 and TRBV20-1. Samples prepared in the same batch strongly co-clustered by F measure. Patients with multiple sclerosis recorded significantly lower normalized Chao1 diversity than controls, the study found.

The receptor comes from a girl aged 2-10 years with multiple sclerosis. The sequencing input was blood. V gene TRBV15 combines with J gene TRBJ2-4; 8 nucleotides line up with TRBD2. The DNA for the CDR3 is TGTGCCACGGGCGGGGGGAAAACCCTAAACATTCAGTACTTC. It encodes CATGGGKTLNIQYF.